Listed below are T cell receptor beta chains from one sample, sequenced in a study of T-cell memory formation after mild COVID-19. TCRdb ran MiXCR on the 5' RACE reads and lists one entry per CDR3 protein. This repertoire shows hundreds of thousands of distinct CDR3 sequences, approximately 15% found once; its top ten account for approximately 20%. Sequenced material: PBMCs or a T cell subset sorted from them (not recorded which). These receptors were collected from a man younger than 35 who had mild COVID-19 (a few samples of this study predate the infection). Cell type and time point are not known. CDR3s include the opening cysteine and the closing phenylalanine or tryptophan.

j_call v_call cdr3_aa
TRBJ1-4 TRBV9 CASSVRAAASNEKLFF
TRBJ2-7 TRBV7-8 CASSSDQREQYF
TRBJ2-1 TRBV6-6 CASLGVGGYYNEQFF
TRBJ2-3 TRBV12-3/TRBV12-4 CASSPRDRSTDTQYF
TRBJ1-6 TRBV2 CASSVGYNSPLHF
TRBJ2-3 TRBV4-2 CASSQGLAADTQYF
TRBJ2-3 TRBV7-9 CASSLIGPQPTDTQYF
TRBJ1-6 TRBV18 CASSPRAAGRDSPLHF
TRBJ1-1 TRBV28 CASSLFKDAQGAFF
TRBJ2-1 TRBV5-4 CASSLGDDNEQFF
TRBJ2-1 TRBV7-9 CASSFRVGTDNEQFF
TRBJ2-7 TRBV2 CASMVAQDEQYF
TRBJ2-3 TRBV6-5 CASSPLGGVTDTQYF
TRBJ1-3 TRBV12-5 CASGLSQRGDTIYF
TRBJ2-5 TRBV11-2 CASSPSLAGGKETQYF
TRBJ2-5 TRBV29-1 CSVVAGGQETQYF
TRBJ2-1 TRBV20-1 CSARTGYEQFF
TRBJ2-5 TRBV7-2 CASSFHGEETQYF
TRBJ2-2 TRBV11-2 CASSQKMYSSTGELFF
TRBJ2-5 TRBV6-5 CASTQAARPVTQYF
TRBJ2-7 TRBV7-2 CASSLYGVQYF
TRBJ2-2 TRBV7-9 CASSLSTGGSTGELFF
TRBJ1-5 TRBV4-3 CASSQDLAGFGQPQHF
TRBJ2-4 TRBV20-1 CSASLARGGPILAKNIQYF
TRBJ1-2 TRBV7-2 CASSPNPRYYGYTF
TRBJ2-3 TRBV7-2 CASSLQLAGQTQYF
TRBJ2-3 TRBV20-1 CSASNVGAWGTDTQYF
TRBJ1-5 TRBV12-3/TRBV12-4 CASSSQQGGQPQHF
TRBJ1-1 TRBV27 CASMSSVWANTEAFF
TRBJ2-3 TRBV12-3/TRBV12-4 CASSLRDPGSTDTQYF
TRBJ2-3 TRBV10-3 CAIRSLAGQGTDTQYF
TRBJ1-2 TRBV11-2 CASSPLQGNTGYTF
TRBJ2-2 TRBV6-2/TRBV6-3 CASSYPGFTGELFF
TRBJ2-4 TRBV3-1 CASSQAQGIQYF
TRBJ2-1 TRBV5-1 CASSLTVSEQFF
TRBJ2-7 TRBV4-3 CASSQGYRVYEQYF
TRBJ2-2 TRBV6-2/TRBV6-3 CASSYGRTGTGELFF
TRBJ2-3 TRBV5-4 CASSLAAGVYTDTQYF
TRBJ2-1 TRBV7-8 CASSLARASGNEQFF
TRBJ2-5 TRBV9 CASSVAGRGGGETQYF